This T cell receptor beta chain was recorded in a study of T cells of healthy individuals. CDR1 and CDR2 from the germline V gene are SGHVS and FQNEAQ. V was pared by 5 bases and J by 4 bases, with 7 bases of the junction left unmatched. The CDR3 is made up of 15 amino acids. TCRdb re-analysed the 5' RACE reads in MiXCR, keeping a single row per CDR3 protein. The repertoire holds fewer than 70,000 distinct CDR3 sequences, with 14% to 15% as singletons. In this sample, this clonotype turned up many times. This TCR came from a human donor in good health. The genes are TRBV7-8 and TRBJ1-2; TRBD1 aligns across 10 bases. The CDR3 sequence is CASSPSGTGAYGYTF. As DNA, the CDR3 is TGTGCCAGCAGCCCGTCCGGGACAGGGGCCTATGGCTACACCTTC.